What follows is one TCR beta chain and its context. Its target is not known. The germline gene is not matched at one end of the junction; a read error may be the cause. The CDR3 loop spans 16 amino acids. Germline V CDR1 and CDR2: DFQATT, SNEGSKA (reference sequence). The data belong to a study of tumor and adjacent non-tumor tissue in lung cancer. Three rounds of nested PCR, following a modified ARM-PCR protocol, produced the TCRbeta library. From the multiplex PCR reads, TCRdb called clonotypes with MiXCR, one entry per CDR3 protein. The table includes 75,000 to 80,000 distinct CDR3 sequences, 80% detected once. Notes on the study in general: Tumor TCR diversity, when higher, was linked to shorter survival. Tumor repertoires had a smaller top 100 clone share than normal lung.

No cell sorting was done before RNA was extracted from the tissue. Between August and November 2014, newly diagnosed, chemotherapy-naive lung cancer patients underwent thoracic surgery in China. The chain has TRBV20-1 and TRBJ2-1; D is ambiguous. This TCR was sampled from a woman aged 45-65 years with non-small cell lung cancer. Material: lung tumor tissue. In DNA form, the CDR3 reads TGCAATGTTCCCATCTACTTGGCGCACTTGAGGAATGAGCAGTTTTTC. Amino acid sequence: CNVPIYLAHLRNEQFF.